The 11 T cell receptor beta chains below all came from one sample that was sequenced in a study of blood T cell repertoires in COVID-19. Produced via immunoSEQ multiplex PCR; TCRdb's table is partial and in-frame only. Of 200,000 to 250,000 clones in the sample, 83% were seen once. Sample: peripheral blood. The receptors stem from a woman in her 30s with COVID-19, enrolled during active disease.

The rearrangement links TRBV2 to TRBJ2-3; 9 nucleotides agree with TRBD1. Germline CDR1 and CDR2: SNHLY and FYNNEI. This CDR3 comprises 15 residues. V was pared by 6 bases and J by 3 bases, with 7 bases of the junction left unmatched. CDR3 region: CASRDSGTGTDTQYF. CDR3 nucleotide sequence: TGTGCCAGCAGGGACTCCGGGACAGGGACAGATACGCAGTATTTT. Supplemented by reference TRBV2 and TRBJ2-3, the full variable domain reads EPEVTQTPSHQVTQMGQEVILRCVPISNHLYFYWYRQILGQKVEFLVSFYNNEISEKSEIFDDQFSVERPDGSNFTLKIRSTKLEDSAMYFCASRDSGTGTDTQYFGPGTRLTVL.

This clone was counted a few times. The chain joins TRBV7-2 to TRBJ2-3, with D perhaps matching TRBD2 (6 bases). This CDR3 has 15 residues. From germline, CDR1 is SGHTA and CDR2 FQGNSA. V lost 4 bases and J lost 8, with 19 bases in between. The CDR3 reads CASSSASVPEGTQYF. CDR3 nucleotide sequence: TGTGCCAGCAGCTCGGCCAGCGTACCGGAGGGTACGCAGTATTTT.

This clone was detected only once. The chain employs TRBV5-1 and TRBJ2-7, with 8 bases that match TRBD1. CDR1 SGHRS and CDR2 YFSETQ come from the germline V gene. The CDR3 is 15 residues long. J gave up 2 bases and V 2 bases, and 6 bases lay outside the gene matches. CDR3 nucleotide sequence: TGCGCCAGCAGCTTTGGGGACAGGCCTCCCTACGAGCAGTACTTC. Encoded protein: CASSFGDRPPYEQYF. The complete variable domain, with remaining parts taken from reference TRBV5-1 and TRBJ2-7, reads KAGVTQTPRYLIKTRGQQVTLSCSPISGHRSVSWYQQTPGQGLQFLFEYFSETQRNKGNFPGRFSGRQFSNSRSEMNVSTLELGDSALYLCASSFGDRPPYEQYFGPGTRLTVT.

V gene TRBV5-6 combines with J gene TRBJ1-2; D not certain. This CDR3 contains 13 residues. V was cut by 0 bases and J by 7 bases, with 10 bases left in between. Per the germline V gene, CDR1 is SGHDT and CDR2 is YYEEEE. The CDR3 nucleotides are TGTGCCAGCAGCTTGGCCGGGTCTGGTGGCTACACCTTC. It encodes CASSLAGSGGYTF.

CDR3 sequence reads: CASSHPLPAGALSSYNEQFF. The CDR3 DNA reads as TGTGCCAGCAGCCATCCTCTCCCAGCGGGGGCTCTAAGCTCCTACAATGAGCAGTTCTTC. The gene calls are TRBV3-1 (or the pseudogene TRBV3-2) and TRBJ2-1; 8 nucleotides line up with TRBD2. The trim removed 3 bases at V and 0 bases at J, leaving 16 bases unmatched. The germline V gene encodes CDR1 LGHDT and CDR2 YNNKEL (reference sequence). This CDR3 region has 20 residues.

In its sample, this clone was seen a few times. This chain uses TRBV28 with TRBJ2-2, with D tentatively TRBD1 (6 bases). The V gene lost 6 bases and the J gene lost 1 base, with 12 bases spanning the gap. CDR3 length: 15 amino acids. From germline, CDR1 is MDHEN and CDR2 SYDVKM. CDR3 sequence (DNA): TGTGCCAGCAGGGGAATGACAGGGAACACCGGGGAGCTGTTTTTT. Translated, it gives CASRGMTGNTGELFF.

The rearrangement links TRBV5-6 to TRBJ2-1; no clear D gene. The CDR3 covers 11 residues. Trimming removed 1 base from V and 10 bases from J, with 6 bases in between. The germline V gene has CDR1 SGHDT and CDR2 YYEEEE. The CDR3 is CASSLSVEQFF. CDR3 nucleotide sequence: TGTGCCAGCAGCTTGTCCGTGGAGCAGTTCTTC.

J is TRBJ2-1 and V is TRBV24-1; TRBD1 is a possible D gene (7 bases). Germline V gene lookup returns CDR1 KGHDR and CDR2 SFDVKD. This CDR3 comprises 16 residues. Trimming took off 4 bases at V and 3 bases at J, with 15 bases between the two ends. Here the CDR3 DNA reads TGTGCCACCAGTGACCCTCAGGGGGGTAACTACAATGAGCAGTTCTTC. This gives the protein CATSDPQGGNYNEQFF.

J is TRBJ2-5 and V is TRBV11-3, with TRBD1 matching 9 bases. This CDR3 spans 14 amino acids. CDR1 SGHNT and CDR2 YENEEA come from the germline V gene. Losses at the gene ends were 5 bases for V and 3 bases for J; bases not matched to a gene: 4. The CDR3 nucleotides read TGTGCCAGCAGCCCTGGGACAGGGAAAGAGACCCAGTACTTC. This translates into CASSPGTGKETQYF.

This clone was seen once. The chain employs TRBV5-4 and TRBJ2-2, with TRBD1 identical over 10 bases. V shed 1 base and J 4 bases; nucleotides not matched to a gene: 7. There are 17 residues in the CDR3. Germline V gene lookup returns CDR1 SGHNT and CDR2 YYREEE (reference sequence). This CDR3 is CASSLPGQGFSTGELFF. CDR3 nucleotide sequence: TGTGCCAGCAGCTTGCCGGGACAGGGGTTTTCCACCGGGGAGCTGTTTTTT.

The genes are TRBV7-2 and TRBJ2-4; tentative D call: TRBD1 (6 bases). Trimming left V 5 bases short and J 6 bases short, with 17 bases between. Germline CDR1 and CDR2: SGHTA and FQGNSA. The CDR3 is made up of 15 amino acids. The CDR3 reads CASSLRQGMGNIQYF. The CDR3 DNA sequence: TGTGCCAGCAGCCTCAGGCAGGGGATGGGAAACATTCAGTACTTC.